This note documents a single T cell receptor beta chain sequence. Measured with immunoSEQ multiplex PCR; TCRdb has only the in-frame clones, and not every one. The repertoire includes about 51,000 clones, approximately 90% of them detected once, and about 1.4% sits in the top ten. These data originate in a study of control samples from healthy donors and cancer patients. CDR3 length: 12 amino acids. Germline V gene sequence: CDR1 SEHNR, CDR2 FQNEAQ (reference sequence). With 5 bases removed from V and 3 bases from J, the gap between germline ends came to 5 bases. The chain carries TRBV7-9 and TRBJ2-1, with D hard to call. Input material: PBMCs. The sequence came from a man aged 40-49 years with colorectal cancer. The DNA of the CDR3 is TGTGCCAGCAGCATCGACTACAATGAGCAGTTCTTC. Translated, it gives CASSIDYNEQFF.